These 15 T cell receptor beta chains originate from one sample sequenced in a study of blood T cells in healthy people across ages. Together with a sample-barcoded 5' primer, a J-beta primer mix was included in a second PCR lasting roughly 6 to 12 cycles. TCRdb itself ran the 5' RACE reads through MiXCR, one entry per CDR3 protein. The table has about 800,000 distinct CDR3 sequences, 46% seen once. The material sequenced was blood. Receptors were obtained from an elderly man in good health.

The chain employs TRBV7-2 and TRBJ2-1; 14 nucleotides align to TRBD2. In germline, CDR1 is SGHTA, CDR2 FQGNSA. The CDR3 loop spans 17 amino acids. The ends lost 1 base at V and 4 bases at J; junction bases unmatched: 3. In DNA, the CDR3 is TGTGCCAGCAGCTTAGGGAGACTAGCGGGGGGGTACAATGAGCAGTTCTTC. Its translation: CASSLGRLAGGYNEQFF.

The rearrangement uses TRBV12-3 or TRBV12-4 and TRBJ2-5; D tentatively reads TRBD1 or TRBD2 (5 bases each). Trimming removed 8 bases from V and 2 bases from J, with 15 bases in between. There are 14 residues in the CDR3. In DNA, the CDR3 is TGTGCCAGCGGATTCGGGGCTGGACAAGAGACCCAGTACTTC. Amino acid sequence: CASGFGAGQETQYF.

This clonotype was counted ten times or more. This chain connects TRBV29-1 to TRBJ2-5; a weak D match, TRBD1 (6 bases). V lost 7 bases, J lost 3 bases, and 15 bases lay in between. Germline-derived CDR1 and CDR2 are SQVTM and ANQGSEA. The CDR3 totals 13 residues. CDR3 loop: CSAKSTGKETQYF. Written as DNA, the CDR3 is TGCAGCGCTAAATCGACAGGAAAAGAGACCCAGTACTTC.

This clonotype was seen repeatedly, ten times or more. This CDR3 reads CASSPTGTTTSYEQYF. The CDR3 nucleotides are TGTGCCAGCAGCCCAACCGGGACAACGACATCCTACGAGCAGTACTTC. The genes are TRBV7-2 and TRBJ2-7; the D gene is possibly TRBD1 (6 bases). The CDR3 has 16 residues. V lost 5 bases to trimming and J lost 1 base, with 18 bases between them. Per germline, CDR1 SGHTA and CDR2 FQGNSA.

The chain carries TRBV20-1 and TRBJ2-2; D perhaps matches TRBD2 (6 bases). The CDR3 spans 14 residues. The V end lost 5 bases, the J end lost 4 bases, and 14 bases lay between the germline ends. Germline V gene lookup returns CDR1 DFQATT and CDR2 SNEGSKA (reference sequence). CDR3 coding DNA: TGCAGTGCTCCAGGGACTTTTTTCACCGGGGAGCTGTTTTTT. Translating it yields CSAPGTFFTGELFF.

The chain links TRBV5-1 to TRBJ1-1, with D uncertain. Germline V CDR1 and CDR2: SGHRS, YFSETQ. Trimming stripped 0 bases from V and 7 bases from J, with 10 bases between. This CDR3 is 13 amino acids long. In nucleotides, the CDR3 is TGCGCCAGCAGCTTGGACGGGGTTGGTGAAGCTTTCTTT. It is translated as CASSLDGVGEAFF.

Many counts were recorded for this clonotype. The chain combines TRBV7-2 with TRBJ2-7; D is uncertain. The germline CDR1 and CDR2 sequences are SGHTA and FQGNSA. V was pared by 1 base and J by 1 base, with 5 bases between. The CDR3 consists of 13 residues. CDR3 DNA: TGTGCCAGCAGCTTAGAAAGATCCTACGAGCAGTACTTC. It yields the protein CASSLERSYEQYF.

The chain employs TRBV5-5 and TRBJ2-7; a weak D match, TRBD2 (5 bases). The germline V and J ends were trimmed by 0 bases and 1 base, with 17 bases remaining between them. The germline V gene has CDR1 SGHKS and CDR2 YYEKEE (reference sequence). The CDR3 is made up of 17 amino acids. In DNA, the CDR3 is TGTGCCAGCAGCTTGGAAATCCCGGACGGGGTTTCCTACGAGCAGTACTTC. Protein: CASSLEIPDGVSYEQYF. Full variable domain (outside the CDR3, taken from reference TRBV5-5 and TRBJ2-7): DAGVTQSPTHLIKTRGQQVTLRCSPISGHKSVSWYQQVLGQGPQFIFQYYEKEERGRGNFPDRFSARQFPNYSSELNVNALLLGDSALYLCASSLEIPDGVSYEQYFGPGTRLTVT.

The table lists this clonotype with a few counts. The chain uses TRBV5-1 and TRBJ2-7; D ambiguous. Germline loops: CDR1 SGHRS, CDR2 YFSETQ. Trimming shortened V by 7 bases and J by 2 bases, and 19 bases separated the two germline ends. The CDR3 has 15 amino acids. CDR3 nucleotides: TGCGCCAGCCAGCCCGGTGGCACAGCCCCCTACGAGCAGTACTTC. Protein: CASQPGGTAPYEQYF.

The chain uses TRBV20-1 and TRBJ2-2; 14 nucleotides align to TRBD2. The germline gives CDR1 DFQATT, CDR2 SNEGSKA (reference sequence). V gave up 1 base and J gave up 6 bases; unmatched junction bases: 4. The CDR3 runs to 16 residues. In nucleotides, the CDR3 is TGCAGTGCTAGAGTCCCGGGACTAGCGGGAGCCGGGGAGCTGTTTTTT. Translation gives CSARVPGLAGAGELFF.

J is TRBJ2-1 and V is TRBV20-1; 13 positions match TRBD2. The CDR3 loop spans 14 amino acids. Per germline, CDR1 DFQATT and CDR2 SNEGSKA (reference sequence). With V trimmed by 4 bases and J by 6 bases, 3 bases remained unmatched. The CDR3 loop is CSAKGTSGINEQFF. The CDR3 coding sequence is TGCAGTGCTAAGGGGACTAGCGGGATCAATGAGCAGTTCTTC.

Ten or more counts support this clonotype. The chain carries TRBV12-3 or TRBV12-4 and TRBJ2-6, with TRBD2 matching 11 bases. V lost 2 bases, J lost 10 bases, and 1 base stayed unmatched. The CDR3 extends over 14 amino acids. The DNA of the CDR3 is TGTGCCAGCAGTTTAACTAGCGGGAGTAACGTCCTGACTTTC. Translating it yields CASSLTSGSNVLTF.

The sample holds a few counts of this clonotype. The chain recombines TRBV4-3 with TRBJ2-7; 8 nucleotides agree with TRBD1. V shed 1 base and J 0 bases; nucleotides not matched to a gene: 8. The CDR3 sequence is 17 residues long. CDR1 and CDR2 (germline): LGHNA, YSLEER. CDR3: CASSQVLDRAGSYEQYF. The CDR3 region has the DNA TGCGCCAGCAGCCAAGTCTTGGACAGGGCGGGCTCCTACGAGCAGTACTTC.

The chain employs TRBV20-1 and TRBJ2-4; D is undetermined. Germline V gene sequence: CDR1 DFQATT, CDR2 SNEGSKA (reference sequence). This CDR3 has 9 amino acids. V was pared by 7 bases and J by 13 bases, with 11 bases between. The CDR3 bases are TGCAGTGACTTCTACGGGCAGTACTTC. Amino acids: CSDFYGQYF.

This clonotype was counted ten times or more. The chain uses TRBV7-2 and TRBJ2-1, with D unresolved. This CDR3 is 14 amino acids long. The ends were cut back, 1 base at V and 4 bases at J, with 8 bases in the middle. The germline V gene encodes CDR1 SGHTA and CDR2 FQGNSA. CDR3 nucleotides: TGTGCCAGCAGCTTAGGGGTTGGTTACAATGAGCAGTTCTTC. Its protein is CASSLGVGYNEQFF.